The rows below give T cell receptor beta chains drawn from one sample of a study of OX40 agonist ivuxolimab in advanced cancers. Sequencing was performed with immunoSEQ multiplex PCR; in TCRdb, only in-frame clones are kept and a portion is missing. This sample carries roughly 70,000 clones, approximately 88% of them seen once, and the ten largest clones take under 0.7%. This specimen was CD4+ or CD8+ T cells sorted from blood, taken in a trial of the OX40 agonist ivuxolimab. Source of these receptors: an adult with an advanced solid tumor such as melanoma, head and neck, liver or kidney cancer. Both conserved end residues are part of each CDR3. A D gene is named only where the DNA matches it firmly. A row's size may be missing; if present it is once, few, many or a size class.

V gene: TRBV30
D gene: TRBD2
clone size: NA
J gene: TRBJ2-1
CDR3 DNA: TGTGCCTGGAGTGGTGGTAGCGGGGGGAAAAGCTCCTACAATGAGCAGTTCTTC
CDR3 protein: CAWSGGSGGKSSYNEQFF

V gene: TRBV18
D gene: NA
clone size: NA
J gene: TRBJ1-5
CDR3 DNA: TGTGCCAGCTCACCACAAGAGGTTGCGCAGCCCCAGCATTTT
CDR3 protein: CASSPQEVAQPQHF

V gene: TRBV28
D gene: NA
clone size: NA
J gene: TRBJ1-5
CDR3 DNA: TGTGCCAGCAGCGTAGAGTGGACAATGAGCAATCAGCCCCAGCATTTT
CDR3 protein: CASSVEWTMSNQPQHF

V gene: TRBV10-3
D gene: NA
clone size: NA
J gene: TRBJ1-5
CDR3 DNA: TGTGCCATCAGTGCGGACAGTAGCAATCAGCCCCAGCATTTT
CDR3 protein: CAISADSSNQPQHF

V gene: TRBV7-2
D gene: NA
clone size: NA
J gene: TRBJ1-3
CDR3 DNA: TGTGCCAGCAGCTTAGGGGGGCTAGGAAACACCATATATTTT
CDR3 protein: CASSLGGLGNTIYF

V gene: TRBV7-2
D gene: NA
clone size: once
J gene: TRBJ2-7
CDR3 DNA: TGTGCCAGCAGCCTTGGGTTTGGGCGAACCTACGAGCAGTACTTC
CDR3 protein: CASSLGFGRTYEQYF

V gene: TRBV10-1
D gene: TRBD1
clone size: NA
J gene: TRBJ2-3
CDR3 DNA: TGCGCCACCTCCGCCGGGACAGGGGAAGATACGCAGTATTTT
CDR3 protein: CATSAGTGEDTQYF

V gene: TRBV12-5
D gene: TRBD2
clone size: NA
J gene: TRBJ2-1
CDR3 DNA: TGTGCTAGTGGTTTGGTACTAGGAGGGAGGGTTGGCAATGAGCAGTTCTTC
CDR3 protein: CASGLVLGGRVGNEQFF

V gene: TRBV27
D gene: NA
clone size: once
J gene: TRBJ2-2
CDR3 DNA: TGTGCCAGCAGTCCAATATCCCCCGGGTTTGGTGCCGGGGAGCTGTTTTTT
CDR3 protein: CASSPISPGFGAGELFF

V gene: TRBV7-2
D gene: TRBD1
clone size: NA
J gene: TRBJ2-2
CDR3 DNA: TGTGCCAGCACTACAGGGGGCAGGGGTGGCGCCGGGGAGCTGTTTTTT
CDR3 protein: CASTTGGRGGAGELFF

V gene: TRBV5-1
D gene: NA
clone size: NA
J gene: TRBJ1-5
CDR3 DNA: TGCGCCAGTGGGGGGACATTAAATCAGCCCCAGCATTTT
CDR3 protein: CASGGTLNQPQHF

V gene: TRBV5-1
D gene: TRBD1
clone size: NA
J gene: TRBJ2-5
CDR3 DNA: TGCGCCAGCAGCTTGGAGAGACAGGGGGAAGAGACCCAGTACTTC
CDR3 protein: CASSLERQGEETQYF

V gene: TRBV7-8
D gene: NA
clone size: NA
J gene: TRBJ1-2
CDR3 DNA: TGTGCCAGCAGCTTAGGGACCTCACGCTATGGCTACACCTTC
CDR3 protein: CASSLGTSRYGYTF

V gene: TRBV4-2
D gene: NA
clone size: few
J gene: TRBJ1-6
CDR3 DNA: TGTGCCAGCAGCTTTGACAGATCTAATTCACCCCTCCACTTT
CDR3 protein: CASSFDRSNSPLHF

V gene: TRBV5-1
D gene: NA
clone size: NA
J gene: TRBJ1-2
CDR3 DNA: TGCGCCAGCAGCCTGTCCGGGAACTATGGCTACACCTTC
CDR3 protein: CASSLSGNYGYTF

V gene: TRBV15
D gene: NA
clone size: NA
J gene: TRBJ1-2
CDR3 DNA: TGTGCCACCAGCAGAGATTTGTCCTTCTATGGCTACACCTTC
CDR3 protein: CATSRDLSFYGYTF

V gene: TRBV6-5
D gene: NA
clone size: NA
J gene: TRBJ2-4
CDR3 DNA: TGTGCCAGCAGTGCGTCAGACTCAGCCAAAAACATTCAGTACTTC
CDR3 protein: CASSASDSAKNIQYF

V gene: TRBV23-1
D gene: NA
clone size: few
J gene: TRBJ1-5
CDR3 DNA: TGCGCCAGCAGTCAACTCCTCCGTTGGAGGGGGAAGCAGCCCCAGCATTTT
CDR3 protein: CASSQLLRWRGKQPQHF

V gene: TRBV5-1
D gene: NA
clone size: NA
J gene: TRBJ1-1
CDR3 DNA: TGCGCCAGCAGTCTTGGACAAGTGAACACTGAAGCTTTCTTT
CDR3 protein: CASSLGQVNTEAFF

V gene: TRBV6-6
D gene: NA
clone size: NA
J gene: TRBJ1-1
CDR3 DNA: TGTGCCAGCAGTTACCGGGGAGGAACTGAAGCTTTCTTT
CDR3 protein: CASSYRGGTEAFF

V gene: TRBV7-2
D gene: NA
clone size: NA
J gene: TRBJ1-5
CDR3 DNA: TGTGCCAGCAGCTTTAGCAGGACCGGTAGCCAGCCCCAGCATTTT
CDR3 protein: CASSFSRTGSQPQHF

V gene: TRBV15
D gene: NA
clone size: NA
J gene: TRBJ1-5
CDR3 DNA: TGTGCCACCAGCAGACAAGGTGGATTAAAGGGATTCAGCAATCAGCCCCAGCATTTT
CDR3 protein: CATSRQGGLKGFSNQPQHF

V gene: TRBV28
D gene: NA
clone size: once
J gene: TRBJ2-2
CDR3 DNA: TGTGCCAGCAGGCCAGACAGGTTAGGTCTGAACACCGGGGAGCTGTTTTTT
CDR3 protein: CASRPDRLGLNTGELFF

V gene: TRBV4-1
D gene: TRBD1
clone size: NA
J gene: TRBJ2-2
CDR3 DNA: TGCGCCAGCAGCCAAGTACCCCCGGACAGGTTCAACACCGGGGAGCTGTTTTTT
CDR3 protein: CASSQVPPDRFNTGELFF

V gene: TRBV6-6
D gene: NA
clone size: NA
J gene: TRBJ2-5
CDR3 DNA: TGTGCCAGCACTCGGTGGGGGGGCGACCAAGAGACCCAGTACTTC
CDR3 protein: CASTRWGGDQETQYF

V gene: TRBV11-2
D gene: TRBD2
clone size: NA
J gene: TRBJ2-3
CDR3 DNA: TGTGCCAGCAGACAGGGACTAGCCGGCACAGATACGCAGTATTTT
CDR3 protein: CASRQGLAGTDTQYF

V gene: TRBV10-1
D gene: NA
clone size: NA
J gene: TRBJ1-1
CDR3 DNA: TGCGCCAGCAGTGAGTCGGGCCAGCTTGAAGCTTTCTTT
CDR3 protein: CASSESGQLEAFF

V gene: TRBV11-2
D gene: NA
clone size: NA
J gene: TRBJ2-5
CDR3 DNA: TGTGCCAGCAGCTTAGGCCACCAAGAGACCCAGTACTTC
CDR3 protein: CASSLGHQETQYF

V gene: TRBV6-5
D gene: TRBD2
clone size: NA
J gene: TRBJ2-3
CDR3 DNA: TGTGCCAGCAGTTACTCGATGGGGGGGTTCACAGATACGCAGTATTTT
CDR3 protein: CASSYSMGGFTDTQYF

V gene: TRBV6-6
D gene: NA
clone size: NA
J gene: TRBJ2-7
CDR3 DNA: TGTGCCAGCAGCTTTTCTCTCGGCGAGCAGTACTTC
CDR3 protein: CASSFSLGEQYF

V gene: TRBV7-8
D gene: NA
clone size: NA
J gene: TRBJ2-5
CDR3 DNA: TGTGCCAGCAGCTTAGGACCTCAAGAGACCCAGTACTTC
CDR3 protein: CASSLGPQETQYF

V gene: TRBV25-1
D gene: TRBD1
clone size: NA
J gene: TRBJ1-2
CDR3 DNA: TGTGCCAGCAGTCTCCGAGGACAGGGAAGGGGCTACACCTTC
CDR3 protein: CASSLRGQGRGYTF

V gene: TRBV5-1
D gene: TRBD2
clone size: NA
J gene: TRBJ2-1
CDR3 DNA: TGCGCCAGCAGCTTCCGGACTAGCCAATCCGACAATGAGCAGTTCTTC
CDR3 protein: CASSFRTSQSDNEQFF

V gene: TRBV7-9
D gene: NA
clone size: NA
J gene: TRBJ1-4
CDR3 DNA: TGTGCCAGCAGCTTAGGACCCTCCGGGAGCTCGGGGAATGAAAAACTGTTTTTT
CDR3 protein: CASSLGPSGSSGNEKLFF

V gene: TRBV5-6
D gene: NA
clone size: NA
J gene: TRBJ1-1
CDR3 DNA: TGTGCCACCCACCGGGAGGGATTGAACACTGAAGCTTTCTTT
CDR3 protein: CATHREGLNTEAFF

V gene: TRBV6-1
D gene: NA
clone size: NA
J gene: TRBJ2-7
CDR3 DNA: TGTGCCAGCAGTCTACCCGACAGCGAGCAGTACTTC
CDR3 protein: CASSLPDSEQYF

V gene: TRBV10-3
D gene: NA
clone size: few
J gene: TRBJ2-7
CDR3 DNA: TGTGCCACTGGGGACGGTACCTACGAGCAGTACTTC
CDR3 protein: CATGDGTYEQYF

V gene: TRBV19
D gene: NA
clone size: NA
J gene: TRBJ1-5
CDR3 DNA: TGTGCCACCCTGGATAGGGTGGGCAATCAGCCCCAGCATTTT
CDR3 protein: CATLDRVGNQPQHF

V gene: TRBV5-1
D gene: NA
clone size: NA
J gene: TRBJ1-1
CDR3 DNA: TGCGCCAGCAGCTTACTGGGGGGATCGAACACTGAAGCTTTCTTT
CDR3 protein: CASSLLGGSNTEAFF

V gene: TRBV18
D gene: TRBD2
clone size: NA
J gene: TRBJ2-1
CDR3 DNA: TGTGCCAGCTCACCAGGGACTAGGGATGAGCAGTTCTTC
CDR3 protein: CASSPGTRDEQFF

V gene: TRBV11-2
D gene: TRBD2
clone size: NA
J gene: TRBJ2-1
CDR3 DNA: TGTGCCAGCAGCTTTGAAACTAGCGGGGGGGCGCAGTTCTTC
CDR3 protein: CASSFETSGGAQFF

V gene: TRBV4-2
D gene: NA
clone size: NA
J gene: TRBJ1-4
CDR3 DNA: TGTGCCAGCAGCCAAGATTTGACGGTTGGAGAAAAACTGTTTTTT
CDR3 protein: CASSQDLTVGEKLFF

V gene: TRBV5-1
D gene: NA
clone size: NA
J gene: TRBJ1-5
CDR3 DNA: TGCGCCAGCAGCCTAGACCCGGGCCAGCCCCAGCATTTT
CDR3 protein: CASSLDPGQPQHF

V gene: TRBV4-1
D gene: NA
clone size: NA
J gene: TRBJ1-1
CDR3 DNA: TGCGCCAGCAGCCAAGATTCCGGGATTAGGCTCATGAACACTGAAGCTTTCTTT
CDR3 protein: CASSQDSGIRLMNTEAFF

V gene: TRBV5-1
D gene: TRBD1
clone size: NA
J gene: TRBJ1-6
CDR3 DNA: TGCGCCAGCAGCTTGGGGCCCTCCGGGACAGAAAATTCACCCCTCCACTTT
CDR3 protein: CASSLGPSGTENSPLHF

V gene: TRBV5-4
D gene: TRBD1
clone size: NA
J gene: TRBJ2-1
CDR3 DNA: TGTGCCAGCAGCTTTCCGGGACAGGAAGGTAAAAGCTCCTACAATGAGCAGTTCTTC
CDR3 protein: CASSFPGQEGKSSYNEQFF

V gene: TRBV5-1
D gene: NA
clone size: NA
J gene: TRBJ1-6
CDR3 DNA: TGCGCCAGCAGTTATCAGGGGAACCATAATTCACCCCTCCACTTT
CDR3 protein: CASSYQGNHNSPLHF

V gene: TRBV5-1
D gene: TRBD1
clone size: NA
J gene: TRBJ2-5
CDR3 DNA: TGCGCCAGCAGCCAAGGACAGGGAGGAGAGACCCAGTACTTC
CDR3 protein: CASSQGQGGETQYF